This T cell receptor beta chain was identified in a study of cytomegalovirus exposure and HLA in healthy donors (dated by TCRdb to about 2017). In the study overall: An earlier analysis of roughly 500 of the donors reported 250 to 350 Gb of sequence data and 117 million unique TCR beta sequences from about 200 million T cells. The study was designed to test whether signatures of past pathogen exposure could be identified by cataloging public T cell receptors. In a later analysis, previously published TCR beta repertoires from several hundred donors were re-analyzed and high-resolution HLA genotyping was added so that TCR occurrence patterns could be studied. All discovery cohort repertoires had been generated on a single sequencing platform. The genetic ancestry cluster associated with self-reported Caucasian donors included 81% of the roughly 400 genotyped donors. To decide whether each TCR beta V gene segment behaved as functional or pseudogenic, an earlier analysis of some 600 of the donors relied on high-throughput TCR beta sequencing. The later analysis used no new phenotypic data to find candidate immune exposures, relying instead on TCR beta sequences and their occurrence across donors. Five DR-DQ haplotypes were treated as single units for association and clustering because of strong linkage in the cohort. Donor age, sex, ethnicity and CMV serostatus were collected together with the repertoire data. The study profiled the T cell repertoires of under 700 subjects by immunosequencing and related them to cytomegalovirus serostatus. Across some 400 genotyped donors of the cohort, an average of 235,054 unique TCR beta nucleotide sequences per donor were sequenced, and roughly 17% of those sequences were non-productive. The number of donors typed differed by locus, with roughly 629-640 for A, B, C, DRB1 and DQB1, 522 for DQA1, 600 to 610 for DPA1, and around 460 for DPB1. A later genetic analysis used genome-wide SNP genotypes for about three fifths of the roughly 700 donors, treating that subset as a discovery cohort. A separate validation cohort of roughly 120 different subjects was used in addition to the roughly 670-subject first cohort. To predict cytomegalovirus infection status, the study brought together high-throughput TCR immunosequencing, statistical association of individual TCRs with disease status, and machine learning. An early release that covered roughly 600 HLA-typed donors contained about 300 gigabases of sequencing data and around 85 million unique TCR sequences. Both class I and class II loci were covered by HLA typing, at four-digit resolution.

Libraries came from the immunoSEQ multiplex PCR assay. For the multiplex PCR, a mixture combining 60 forward primers for TCR Vbeta segments and 13 reverse primers for TCR Jbeta segments was used. A multiplex PCR assay on genomic DNA amplified the CDR3 region of rearranged TCR beta genes. The amplified TCR beta libraries were sequenced on the Illumina HiSeq System as 87-base-pair reads. As for the original processing: Across the 600 to 700 repertoires, a later analysis counted tens of millions of unique TCR beta chains, roughly 11 million of which were shared by at least two donors. Raw reads were error-corrected and collapsed into unique sequences with a nearest-neighbor algorithm that merged closely related sequences to remove PCR and sequencing errors. Alignment of CDR3 sequences to IMGT reference sequences was used to assign V, D and J gene segments. For a sequence to be retained, a match of at least six nucleotides to both a V gene segment and a J gene segment was required. Rearrangements were classified as productive when the CDR3 lacked stop codons and remained in frame with V and J, and all other rearrangements were classified as non-productive. Following IMGT convention, CDR3 was defined as the stretch from the second conserved V-encoded cysteine up to the conserved J-encoded phenylalanine. In an earlier analysis of approximately 500 of the donors, sequences lacking an unambiguous match to a single V gene segment were excluded. An earlier analysis of fewer than 750 of the donors classified V segments as functional when productive rearrangements were above 56.7% and as segregating when the standard deviation between donors was above 5%. A statistical classification framework was built to diagnose cytomegalovirus status from the catalog of TCR beta chain sequences. In a later analysis, TCR nucleotide sequences were compared against IMGT/GENE-DB human TR gene sequences so that V and J genes could be assigned. The TCRdist pipeline was used in a later analysis to assign CDR3 sequences and most-parsimonious VDJ recombination scenarios. A later analysis defined each TCR beta chain by its CDR3 amino acid sequence plus V-gene family, and excluded reads lacking a unique V-gene family. In a later analysis, 450 to 600 highly shared, low-generation-probability nucleotide sequences were removed to address suspected cross-contamination and a sequencing artifact. A later analysis calculated a clonal expansion index for each public chain from normalized within-repertoire ranks of inferred template counts. In a later analysis, generation probabilities were computed using a VDJ recombination model fitted to out-of-frame rearrangements, and the results were checked against IGoR. In a later analysis, hypergeometric tests were used to score TCR-TCR, TCR-HLA and TCR-CMV co-occurrence, with a repertoire-size bias correction applied to TCR pairs. False discovery rates were estimated in a later analysis by permuting HLA or CMV assignments 20 times. A later analysis grouped co-occurring TCRs with DBSCAN, adding TCRdist sequence similarity when clustering within HLA-allele-positive subsets. Repertoires with fewer than 30,000 or more than 120,000 public chains were left out of co-occurrence clustering, as were five repertoires with anomalous nucleotide sharing. The immuneACCESS repertoire file appears here via TCRdb, limited to in-frame rearrangements. These files lack a portion of the clones; in checked studies, under half of the deficit traces to unresolved V genes, and the cause of the others is not known. V and J calls and clone size are given by that table; D and trimming were obtained from the DNA. This sample is represented by about 110,000 clones; less than 85% of them were singletons. The ten largest clones represent roughly 2.1% of the sample.

Taken from cysteine to phenylalanine, the CDR3 has 13 residues. CDR3 DNA only is kept here, 39 bases in frame from base 1. A distance of 12 bases separates the germline ends of V and J, which lose 4 bases and 5 bases respectively. CDR1 ENHRY and CDR2 SYGVKD were looked up in the germline V gene. The cohort was made up of hundreds of healthy bone marrow donors. Cohort members were all nominally healthy when sampled, although unrecorded immune exposures were likely present. The donor was CMV seronegative and was included in the group of 352 seronegative cohort members. Each donor provided a peripheral blood sample, and peripheral blood mononuclear cells were used for TCR beta sequencing. The Qiagen DNeasy Blood Extraction Kit was used to extract genomic DNA from the blood cell samples. Study-wide conclusions, independent of this receptor: The only immune exposure information available for the cohort was CMV serostatus. At a false discovery rate of 0.05, a later analysis linked some 18,000 TCR beta sequences to specific HLA alleles. In a later analysis, the rate of TCR association differed among HLA loci, with DRB1 alleles having the most associated TCRs and HLA-C alleles having the fewest. The authors suggested that the approach could potentially be extended to other disease states and immunological phenotypes. In a later genetic analysis, a missense DCLRE1C variant was associated with V-gene and J-gene trimming of TCR beta chains, and the association was replicated in an independent cohort. Some IMGT-functional V segments, including TRBV6-2 and TRBV6-3, could not be told apart with the 87-base-pair reads, so those segments were excluded. According to a later genetic analysis, donors in an Asian-associated ancestry cluster had fewer N-insertions in productive TCRs than the roughly 670-donor mean. When HLA alleles, especially DR and DQ, strongly co-occurred, attributing TCR associations to individual alleles was difficult. Seventeen rarely observed V segments, including chromosome 9 orphons, were excluded from the earlier analysis of almost 600 of the donors because counts were too low. The sequencing pipeline was judged likely to have produced a cluster of highly shared sequence variants as a technical artifact. In a later analysis, HLA-associated TCR beta chains were found to be more clonally expanded and to have lower generation probabilities than equally common non-associated chains. A further reported finding was that TCR beta sequences accurately predicted the HLA-A and HLA-B alleles for most subjects in the first cohort. The study listed 164 TCR beta chains as associated with cytomegalovirus. In a later analysis, most CMV-associated TCR beta chains were found to appear HLA-restricted, with HLA associations seemingly driven largely by CMV exposure. Only TCR beta chains were sequenced in this cohort, and the absence of alpha or paired-chain data limited detectable features. Several of the top co-occurrence clusters appeared to be linked to parvovirus B19, influenza, CMV and Epstein-Barr virus, according to a later analysis. Cytomegalovirus status was reported to be diagnosed by the classifier with high specificity and sensitivity in both the original and validation cohorts. Broadly in line with IMGT annotations, most TCR beta V segments showed up in productive rearrangements about 87% or about 30% of the time in an earlier analysis of under 700 of the donors. Across donors, most TCR sequences were observed very rarely, whereas some public TCRs were present in many individuals. A few of the identified cytomegalovirus-associated TCR beta chains were confirmed in vitro to be specific for cytomegalovirus antigens. HLA typing was unavailable for some donors at each locus, so association tests used only the typed subset. The presence/absence analyses assumed that sequencing depth was roughly uniform across donors, and that assumption may not be true. Correlated functional status among segregating V segments might be attributable to linkage disequilibrium, but an unknown experimental factor could not be ruled out.

As for this clone: Its antigen is still unknown. The record has no base qualities; no much larger clone is one base away.

The source of this sequence is a young man in good health and CMV-seronegative. The rearranged chain carries TRBV10-3 and TRBJ2-7; TRBD1 is a weak D gene call, 5 bases matching. The sample was PBMCs. The nucleotides are TGTGCCATCAGTGGAACAGGAATGGACGAGCAGTACTTC. Its product reads: CAISGTGMDEQYF.